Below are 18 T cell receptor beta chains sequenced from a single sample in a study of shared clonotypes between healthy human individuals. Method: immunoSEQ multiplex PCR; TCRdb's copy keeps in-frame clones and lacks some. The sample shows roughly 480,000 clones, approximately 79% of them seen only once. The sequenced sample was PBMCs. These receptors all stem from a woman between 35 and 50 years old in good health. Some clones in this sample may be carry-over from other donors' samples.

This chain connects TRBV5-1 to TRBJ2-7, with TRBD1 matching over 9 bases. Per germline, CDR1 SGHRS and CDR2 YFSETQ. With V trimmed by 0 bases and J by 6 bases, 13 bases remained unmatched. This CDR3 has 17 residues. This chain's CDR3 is CASSLGGGTGSSREQYF. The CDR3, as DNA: TGCGCCAGCAGCTTGGGGGGCGGGACAGGGTCATCCCGCGAGCAGTACTTC.

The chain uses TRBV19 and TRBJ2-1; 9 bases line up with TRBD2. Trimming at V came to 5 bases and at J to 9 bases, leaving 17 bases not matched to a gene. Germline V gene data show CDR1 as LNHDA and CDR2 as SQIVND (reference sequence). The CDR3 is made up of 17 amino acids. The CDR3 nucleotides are TGTGCCAGTAGTGGGCGCAGGAGGGTAGCGGGAGTCCGTGAGCAGTTCTTC. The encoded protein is CASSGRRRVAGVREQFF.

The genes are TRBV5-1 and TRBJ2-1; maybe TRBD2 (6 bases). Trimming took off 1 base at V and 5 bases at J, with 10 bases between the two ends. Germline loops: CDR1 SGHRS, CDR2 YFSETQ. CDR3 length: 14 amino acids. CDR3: CASSLPSVHNEQFF. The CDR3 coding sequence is TGCGCCAGCAGCTTGCCTAGCGTACACAATGAGCAGTTCTTC.

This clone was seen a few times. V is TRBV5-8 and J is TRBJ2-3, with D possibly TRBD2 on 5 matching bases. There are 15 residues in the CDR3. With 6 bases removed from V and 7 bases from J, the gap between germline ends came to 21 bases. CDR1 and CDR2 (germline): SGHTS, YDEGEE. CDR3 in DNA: TGTGCCAGCACCCGTGGACTCCCGAGTGTGAATACGCAGTATTTT. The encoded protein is CASTRGLPSVNTQYF.

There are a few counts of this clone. The CDR3 loop reads CAWSNRGSDTEAFF. CDR3 in DNA: TGTGCCTGGAGTAACAGGGGGTCGGACACTGAAGCTTTCTTT. V is TRBV30 and J is TRBJ1-1; 8 bases map to TRBD1. The V gene end was trimmed by 2 bases and the J gene end by 3 bases; junction bases not matched to a gene: 5. Germline lookup yields CDR1 GTSNPN and CDR2 SVGIG (reference sequence). This CDR3 is 14 amino acids long. Drawing the rest from reference TRBV30 and TRBJ1-1, the complete variable domain is SQTIHQWPATLVQPVGSPLSLECTVEGTSNPNLYWYRQAAGRGLQLLFYSVGIGQISSEVPQNLSASRPQDRQFILSSKKLLLSDSGFYLCAWSNRGSDTEAFFGQGTRLTVV.

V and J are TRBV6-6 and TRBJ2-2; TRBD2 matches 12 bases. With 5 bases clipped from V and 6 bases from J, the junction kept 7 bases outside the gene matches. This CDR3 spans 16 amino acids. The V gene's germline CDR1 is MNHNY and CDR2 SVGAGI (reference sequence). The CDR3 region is CASSPRLAGAPGELFF. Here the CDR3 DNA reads TGTGCCAGCAGTCCGCGACTAGCGGGAGCCCCCGGGGAGCTGTTTTTT.

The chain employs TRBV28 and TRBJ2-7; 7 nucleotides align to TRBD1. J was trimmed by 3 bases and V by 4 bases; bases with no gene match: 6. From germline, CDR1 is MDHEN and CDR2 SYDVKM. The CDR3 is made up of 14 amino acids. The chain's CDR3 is CASSSLGQLYEQYF. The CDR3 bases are TGTGCCAGCAGTTCCTTGGGACAGCTCTACGAGCAGTACTTC. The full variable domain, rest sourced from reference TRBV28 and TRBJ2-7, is DVKVTQSSRYLVKRTGEKVFLECVQDMDHENMFWYRQDPGLGLRLIYFSYDVKMKEKGDIPEGYSVSREKKERFSLILESASTNQTSMYLCASSSLGQLYEQYFGPGTRLTVT.

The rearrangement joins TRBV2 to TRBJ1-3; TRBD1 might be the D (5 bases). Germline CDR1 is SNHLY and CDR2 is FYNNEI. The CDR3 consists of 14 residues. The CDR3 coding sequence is TGTGCAGGGGCCCAGAGCCACTCTGGAAACACCATATATTTT. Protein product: CAGAQSHSGNTIYF. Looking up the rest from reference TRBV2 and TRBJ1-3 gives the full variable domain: EPEVTQTPSHQVTQMGQEVILRCVPISNHLYFYWYRQILGQKVEFLVSFYNNEISEKSEIFDDQFSVERPDGSNFTLKIRSTKLEDSAMYFCAGAQSHSGNTIYFGEGSWLTVV.

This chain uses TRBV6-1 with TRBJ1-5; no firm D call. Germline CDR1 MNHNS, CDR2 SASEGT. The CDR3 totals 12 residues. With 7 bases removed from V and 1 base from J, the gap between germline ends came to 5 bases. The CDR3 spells CASMGSNQPQHF. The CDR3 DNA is TGTGCCAGCATGGGGAGCAATCAGCCCCAGCATTTT.

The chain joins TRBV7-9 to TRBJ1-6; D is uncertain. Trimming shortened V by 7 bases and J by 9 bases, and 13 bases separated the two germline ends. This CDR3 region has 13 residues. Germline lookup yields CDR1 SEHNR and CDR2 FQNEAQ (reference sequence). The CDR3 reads CASTLPGVSPLHF. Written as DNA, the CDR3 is TGTGCCAGCACATTACCCGGGGTTTCACCCCTCCACTTT.

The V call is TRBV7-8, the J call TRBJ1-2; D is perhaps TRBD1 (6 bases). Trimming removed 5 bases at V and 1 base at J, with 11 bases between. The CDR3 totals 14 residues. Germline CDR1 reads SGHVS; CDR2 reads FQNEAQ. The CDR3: CASSGRTDNYGYTF. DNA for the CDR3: TGTGCCAGCAGCGGCCGGACAGATAACTATGGCTACACCTTC.

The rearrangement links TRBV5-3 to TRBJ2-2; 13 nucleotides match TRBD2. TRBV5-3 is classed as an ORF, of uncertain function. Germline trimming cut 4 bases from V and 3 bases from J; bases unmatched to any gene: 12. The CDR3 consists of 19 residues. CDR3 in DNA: TGTGCCAGAAGCCCGGGACTAGCGGGACGAAACCGTCACACCGGGGAGCTGTTTTTT. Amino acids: CARSPGLAGRNRHTGELFF.

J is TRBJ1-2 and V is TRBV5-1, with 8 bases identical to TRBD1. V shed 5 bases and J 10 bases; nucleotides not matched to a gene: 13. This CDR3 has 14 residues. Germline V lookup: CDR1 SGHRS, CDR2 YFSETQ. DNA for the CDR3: TGCGCCAGCAGGGCCGGGACAGGCGAGGGTACCTACACCTTC. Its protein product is CASRAGTGEGTYTF.

The chain's CDR3 is CASSSPRINTEAFF. CDR3 in DNA: TGTGCCAGCAGTTCCCCTCGGATAAACACTGAAGCTTTCTTT. The gene calls are TRBV27 and TRBJ1-1; no firm D call. The V end lost 4 bases, the J end lost 2 bases, and 11 bases lay between the germline ends. CDR1 is MNHEY, CDR2 SMNVEV, per germline (reference sequence). This CDR3 contains 14 residues.

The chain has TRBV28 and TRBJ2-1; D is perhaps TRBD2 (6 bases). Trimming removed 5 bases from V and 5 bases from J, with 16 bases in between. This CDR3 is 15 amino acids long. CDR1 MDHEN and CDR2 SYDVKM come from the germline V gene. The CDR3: CASSPDGRLNNEQFF. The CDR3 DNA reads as TGTGCCAGCAGTCCCGACGGGAGACTAAACAATGAGCAGTTCTTC.

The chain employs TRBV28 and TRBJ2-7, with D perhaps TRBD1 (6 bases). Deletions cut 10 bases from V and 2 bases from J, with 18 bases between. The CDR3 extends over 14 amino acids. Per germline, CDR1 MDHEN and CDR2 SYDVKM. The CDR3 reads CATTGRLLTYEQYF. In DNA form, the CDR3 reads TGTGCCACCACAGGGCGACTTCTTACCTACGAGCAGTACTTC.

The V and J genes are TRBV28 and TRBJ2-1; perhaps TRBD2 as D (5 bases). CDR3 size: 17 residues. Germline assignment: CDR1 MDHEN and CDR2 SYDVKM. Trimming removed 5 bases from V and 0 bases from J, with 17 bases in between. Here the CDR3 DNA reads TGTGCCAGCAGTATTCTAGCTTCGGCTTTCTCCTACAATGAGCAGTTCTTC. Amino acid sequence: CASSILASAFSYNEQFF.

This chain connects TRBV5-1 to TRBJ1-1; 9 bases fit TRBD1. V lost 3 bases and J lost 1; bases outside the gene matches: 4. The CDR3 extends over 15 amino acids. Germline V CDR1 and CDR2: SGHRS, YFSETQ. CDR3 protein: CASSYRGQGNTEAFF. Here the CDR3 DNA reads TGCGCCAGCAGCTATAGGGGACAGGGGAACACTGAAGCTTTCTTT.